This TCR beta chain appears in the sequencing data of a study of shared clonotypes between healthy human individuals (dated by TCRdb to 2020 to 2022). Broadly, across the study: A couple of women and a few men aged 18 to 49 years were included in the cohort. Per donor, three plates each were used for CD4 naive and CD4 memory, two for CD8 naive, and one for CD8 memory. To estimate repertoire size and how much clonotypes are shared between individuals, the study performed deep sequencing of blood TCR repertoires from five healthy adults. Different laboratories and diverse techniques were used to prepare libraries and sequence TCR repertoires, to increase sequencing depth and limit assay-specific biases. Leukapheresis yielded between about 0.9 and 9.5 billion PBMCs per donor. General conclusions and limits of the study: Because the study included a small number of donors, the genetic and exposure-history diversity represented was limited. Clonotypes shared by all four sorted-subset donors showed higher generation probabilities than non-shared clonotypes. Based on pairwise subsampling, the degree of clonotype sharing among donors was expected to be affected by sequencing depth. Even with the large sequencing depth, rarefaction of the sorted-subset datasets indicated that sequencing was incomplete. Estimated clonotype richness was generally larger for naive than for memory subsets. Sharing across several donors was observed for roughly 5.4% of naive CD4, 3.5% of naive CD8, about 2.3% of memory CD4, and about 0.4% of memory CD8 clonotypes. Sampling was restricted to blood, and TCR repertoires in tissues likely differ from the TCR repertoires found in blood.

There are 14 amino acids in the CDR3, from cysteine to phenylalanine inclusive. Kept here is only the CDR3 DNA, which spans 42 bases and is read in frame from base 1. The germline V gene (reference sequence) gives CDR1 as LNHDA and CDR2 as SQIVND. V lost 6 bases and J lost 4 bases; the stretch between them is 13 bases long. The donors were healthy, HIV-negative adults who had no recently reported acute infections or vaccinations. All donors were Caucasian adults living in Nashville, Tennessee, USA. Magnetic negative selection was used to enrich CD4+ T cells, after which naive cells were positively selected on CD45RA and the negative fraction became the memory subset. Blood was collected by leukapheresis, and PBMCs were isolated by Ficoll-Histopaque density gradient centrifugation and then cryopreserved in liquid nitrogen vapor phase. Purity and quantity of every magnetically sorted T cell population were checked by analytical flow cytometry. Genomic DNA was isolated from every sorted fraction and measured by UV absorbance on a Nanodrop 2000c.

Using the deep immunoSEQ assay, TCR CDR3 regions were amplified from genomic DNA by multiplex PCR. Extracted genomic DNA from each cell subset was spread evenly across all wells of several immunoSEQ 96-well plates, with each plate serving as a replicate. Each replicate PCR for sorted subsets received roughly 0.2 ug genomic DNA, equal to 30,000 or so T cell genomes. Purified libraries were quantified with a Qubit 3.0 fluorometer, sized on a Bioanalyzer 2100, and re-quantified with the KAPA Library Quantification kit. Every immunoSEQ 96-well plate was sequenced on a dedicated single-read 150-cycle Illumina NextSeq 550 flow cell. The authors' analysis ran thus. Because the immunoSEQ output held only junctional sequences and lacked quality scores, the filtering could not match the filtering applied to full-length reads. Sequences were annotated with PyIR, a Python wrapper for IgBLAST v1.9, using IMGT germline references to assign V/J genes and CDR3. Any read was removed if the V/J assignment was weak (E-value above 1e-6), the CDR3 was missing, or the read contained stop codons, out-of-frame junctions, or ambiguous translated residues. V3J clonotypes were defined as sequences sharing an identical inferred V gene, J gene, and CDR3 amino acid sequence. Percentage overlap between repertoires was computed as shared unique clonotypes divided by the size of the smaller repertoire. Repertoire richness was assessed with RTK rarefaction, the Chao1 estimator, and Recon v2.1 estimates of unobserved clonotypes. OLGA was used to compute generation probabilities for all TCRbeta clonotypes that the gDNA method yielded from a handful of donors. The source is immuneACCESS, and TCRdb retained only in-frame sequences with V and J called. Part of the clones is not carried over; for the studies checked, unresolved V genes explain less than half of this, and the remainder is unexplained. V, J and clone size reflect that table, while D and trimming were determined from the DNA. The table for this sample lists about 1 million clones; about 75% of them were counted only once. The top ten constitute about 1.5% of the sample.

This clone has just a few counts. Its antigen remains undetermined. Per-base qualities were not stored, and no clone one base away is much larger. The sequencing sample was made of memory CD4+ T cells sorted from blood. The cell subset or site label on this specimen signifies: CD45RA-negative fraction. The V and J segments used are TRBV19 and TRBJ1-3; the D gene cannot be named for sure. The source is a man aged 18 to 30 in good health. The CDR3 is CASRTGGTGNTIYF. The sequenced DNA: TGTGCCAGTAGGACGGGAGGTACAGGAAACACCATATATTTT.